Listed here are 5 T cell receptor beta chains from one sample, sequenced in a study of low-dose radiotherapy and immunotherapy resistance in tumors. Priming of first-strand cDNA relied on TRAV- and TRBV-specific primers (covering alpha and beta chains). Amplification of TCRs used a constant-region primer and V-primer adapter for 20 PCR cycles. TCRdb re-derived calls from the reads in MiXCR, one entry per CDR3 protein. The table has around 83,000 distinct CDR3 sequences, approximately 17% seen once. Time point denoted: before trial treatment. Sample: PBMCs, taken before treatment. These receptors were taken from a male donor with prostate cancer.

The table lists this clonotype with many counts. The rearrangement uses TRBV7-2 and TRBJ1-1; D ambiguous. Looked up from germline, CDR1 is SGHTA and CDR2 is FQGNSA. Trimming pared 5 bases from V and 5 bases from J, leaving 15 bases between. This CDR3 spans 14 amino acids. The CDR3 spells CASSPQALVTEAFF. For the CDR3, the DNA is TGTGCCAGCAGCCCCCAGGCTCTCGTGACTGAAGCTTTCTTT.

To note about this clonotype: This likely came from a read error, as a far larger clone is one base away. The chain joins TRBV10-3 to TRBJ2-7, with 14 nucleotides matching TRBD2. The CDR3 consists of 15 residues. From germline, CDR1 is ENHRY and CDR2 SYGVKD. After removal of 6 bases from V and 7 bases from J, the junction contained 8 bases not matched to a gene. CDR3 sequence reads: CAIRTSGGAVNEQYF. CDR3 in DNA: TGTGCCATCAGGACTAGCGGGGGGGCCGTAAATGAGCAGTACTTC.

This clonotype appeared many times. CDR3 DNA sequence: TGTGCCAGCAGGTCGGGACAGGGAAACTATGGCTACACCTTC. As protein: CASRSGQGNYGYTF. V usage is TRBV12-3 or TRBV12-4 and J usage is TRBJ1-2; TRBD1 aligns across 9 bases. The CDR3 sequence is 14 residues long. V dropped 6 bases and J dropped 2; count of bases not matched to a gene: 4.

This clonotype was counted only a few times. The rearrangement uses TRBV5-1 and TRBJ2-1; 8 positions match TRBD2. After removal of 6 bases from V and 8 bases from J, the junction contained 4 bases not matched to a gene. CDR3 length: 12 amino acids. CDR1 is SGHRS and CDR2 is YFSETQ in the germline V gene. The CDR3, as DNA: TGCGCCAGCACCTCCGGGGGGGATGAGCAGTTCTTC. Translation: CASTSGGDEQFF.

There are many counts of this clonotype. The rearrangement links TRBV6-1 to TRBJ1-2, with 10 bases fitting TRBD1. Germline trimming cut 6 bases from V and 8 bases from J; bases unmatched to any gene: 9. This CDR3 spans 14 amino acids. Germline V gene lookup returns CDR1 MNHNS and CDR2 SASEGT. The CDR3, as DNA: TGTGCCAGCAGACCCCGGGACAGGGGTTGGGGCTACACCTTC. Residues: CASRPRDRGWGYTF.